The 7 T cell receptor beta chains below come from one sample, sequenced in a study of T cell responses to AZD1222 COVID-19 vaccine. Some clones are missing from TCRdb's copy, which holds only in-frame ones; the method was immunoSEQ multiplex PCR. The sample lists about 190,000 clones; around 86% were seen once. Specimen: peripheral blood, collected on day 0 of MenACWY control vaccination. The source of these receptors is an adult in good health.

The chain recombines TRBV10-1 with TRBJ2-1; 7 nucleotides agree with TRBD2. V was clipped by 5 bases and J by 13 bases; unmatched bases: 5. The CDR3 covers 11 residues. Germline loops: CDR1 WNHNN, CDR2 SYGVQD (reference sequence). The CDR3 sequence: CASSLLTSQFF. The CDR3 DNA reads TGCGCCAGCAGTCTCCTGACTAGCCAGTTCTTC.

V and J are TRBV2 and TRBJ1-1; the match to TRBD1 covers 7 bases. Per germline, CDR1 SNHLY and CDR2 FYNNEI. Trimming removed 8 bases from V and 6 bases from J; junction bases left unmatched: 3. The CDR3 loop spans 11 amino acids. The CDR3 sequence is CASGTASEAFF. DNA for the CDR3: TGTGCCAGCGGGACAGCCTCTGAAGCTTTCTTT. The complete variable domain, with remaining parts taken from reference TRBV2 and TRBJ1-1, reads EPEVTQTPSHQVTQMGQEVILRCVPISNHLYFYWYRQILGQKVEFLVSFYNNEISEKSEIFDDQFSVERPDGSNFTLKIRSTKLEDSAMYFCASGTASEAFFGQGTRLTVV.

The chain joins TRBV2 to TRBJ1-4; the D gene is possibly TRBD1 (5 bases). V was trimmed by 8 bases and J by 5 bases, leaving 12 bases between them. Germline V gene data show CDR1 as SNHLY and CDR2 as FYNNEI. This CDR3 has 13 amino acids. The CDR3 spells CASSGATNEKLFF. The CDR3 bases are TGTGCCAGCTCCGGGGCCACCAATGAAAAACTGTTTTTT.

The chain recombines TRBV5-4 with TRBJ2-3, with 11 bases identical to TRBD2. The CDR3 has 15 amino acids. J gave up 4 bases and V 5 bases, and 6 bases lay outside the gene matches. The germline CDR1 and CDR2 sequences are SGHNT and YYREEE (reference sequence). The CDR3 nucleotides are TGTGCCAGCAGTATTAGCGGGGGGGCCCCAGATACGCAGTATTTT. It encodes CASSISGGAPDTQYF.

This clone was seen a few times. V usage is TRBV18 and J usage is TRBJ2-7, with 7 nucleotides matching TRBD1. With 0 bases clipped from V and 5 bases from J, the junction kept 4 bases outside the gene matches. The germline CDR1 and CDR2 sequences are KGHSH and LQKENI. This CDR3 comprises 14 residues. The CDR3 region has the DNA TGTGCCAGCTCACCACCGGTCGGGACAGACGAGCAGTACTTC. It is translated as CASSPPVGTDEQYF.

J is TRBJ2-3 and V is TRBV19; no clear D. V shed 3 bases and J shed 2 bases, with 12 bases lying between them. This CDR3 spans 15 amino acids. Germline V gives CDR1 LNHDA, CDR2 SQIVND (reference sequence). CDR3 amino acids: CASSIVGSLTDTQYF. The CDR3 nucleotides are TGTGCCAGTAGTATCGTAGGGTCCCTCACAGATACGCAGTATTTT.

The V gene is TRBV28, the J gene TRBJ2-3; 8 nucleotides agree with TRBD2. Germline V gene lookup returns CDR1 MDHEN and CDR2 SYDVKM. V lost 10 bases and J lost 3; bases outside the gene matches: 15. The CDR3 length is 16 residues. The DNA for the CDR3 is TGTGCCACCGAACTCAGAGCGGGACTAGTAACAGATACGCAGTATTTT. The encoded protein is CATELRAGLVTDTQYF.